These T cell receptor beta chains were read from a single sample in a study of shared clonotypes between healthy human individuals. Assay: immunoSEQ multiplex PCR; the TCRdb copy retains only in-frame clones and omits some. The sample contains approximately 2,000,000 clones, roughly 95% of which appear only once. Material: naive CD8+ T cells from PBMCs. The receptors shown here come from a man aged 18 to 30 in good health. Some clones in this sample may be carry-over from other donors' samples. Both conserved end residues are part of each CDR3. The D gene is left open where the match is weak. A row's size may be missing; if present it is once, few, many or a size class.

v_gene	j_gene	d_gene	abundance	CDR3aa	CDR3nt
TRBV28	TRBJ2-2	NA	NA	CASRGSRNAGELFF	TGTGCCAGCAGGGGAAGCCGTAACGCCGGGGAGCTGTTTTTT
TRBV5-1	TRBJ1-2	NA	NA	CASSSTGGQSKYGYTF	TGCGCCAGCAGCTCGACGGGCGGACAGTCCAAATATGGCTACACCTTC
TRBV7-9	TRBJ2-7	TRBD2	NA	CASNPGGSYEQYF	TGTGCCAGCAACCCGGGGGGCTCCTACGAGCAGTACTTC
TRBV6-5	TRBJ1-2	NA	NA	CASSPVRRGNYGYTF	TGTGCCAGCAGCCCCGTGCGGAGAGGCAACTATGGCTACACCTTC
TRBV11-2	TRBJ2-3	NA	NA	CASSSGATRTDTQYF	TGTGCCAGCAGCTCGGGAGCGACCCGCACAGATACGCAGTATTTT
TRBV7-9	TRBJ2-2	NA	NA	CASSLGHWQNTGELFF	TGTGCCAGCAGCTTAGGTCATTGGCAGAACACCGGGGAGCTGTTTTTT
TRBV28	TRBJ2-3	NA	once	CASSFPGRIWTDTQYF	TGTGCCAGCAGTTTTCCAGGGAGGATTTGGACAGATACGCAGTATTTT
TRBV7-3	TRBJ1-2	TRBD1	NA	CASSLTGGDYGYTF	TGTGCCAGCAGCCTAACAGGGGGCGACTATGGCTACACCTTC
TRBV15	TRBJ2-2	NA	NA	CATSARGSTGELFF	TGTGCCACCAGCGCCAGGGGAAGCACCGGGGAGCTGTTTTTT
TRBV7-9	TRBJ1-1	TRBD1	NA	CASREGQGFMNTEAFF	TGTGCCAGCAGGGAAGGACAGGGCTTCATGAACACTGAAGCTTTCTTT
TRBV21-1	TRBJ2-5	NA	NA	CASPSTAGFRQETQYF	TGTGCCAGCCCATCAACGGCGGGGTTCCGGCAAGAGACCCAGTACTTC
TRBV7-6	TRBJ2-7	TRBD2	NA	CASSLLAGGGYEQYF	TGTGCCAGCAGCTTACTAGCGGGAGGCGGTTACGAGCAGTACTTC
TRBV7-9	TRBJ2-5	NA	NA	CASSLAIDQTETQYF	TGTGCCAGCAGCTTAGCCATTGACCAAACAGAGACCCAGTACTTC
TRBV28	TRBJ1-1	NA	NA	CASSAQASVPAFF	TGTGCCAGCAGTGCCCAGGCATCGGTTCCTGCTTTCTTT
TRBV19	TRBJ1-1	TRBD1	NA	CASSIDKRGQGLNTEAFF	TGTGCCAGTAGTATAGATAAGCGGGGACAGGGGTTGAACACTGAAGCTTTCTTT
TRBV7-9	TRBJ2-7	NA	NA	CASSPGDEQYF	TGTGCCAGCAGCCCAGGGGACGAGCAGTACTTC
TRBV29-1	TRBJ2-7	TRBD2	NA	CSVLAATYEQYF	TGCAGCGTTCTAGCGGCGACCTACGAGCAGTACTTC
TRBV9	TRBJ2-7	NA	NA	CASSGEGVGSYEQYF	TGTGCCAGCAGCGGAGAAGGAGTAGGGAGCTACGAGCAGTACTTC
TRBV28	TRBJ2-4	TRBD2	NA	CATKLAGEEDIQYF	TGTGCCACCAAACTAGCGGGGGAGGAGGACATTCAGTACTTC
TRBV6-6	TRBJ2-4	NA	NA	CASSSFAARSDIQYF	TGTGCCAGCAGTTCCTTCGCAGCCCGGTCCGACATTCAGTACTTC
TRBV7-9	TRBJ2-1	TRBD1	NA	CASSKDRGDEQFF	TGTGCCAGCAGCAAAGACAGGGGAGATGAGCAGTTCTTC
TRBV7-9	TRBJ2-4	NA	once	CASSSAIKNIQYF	TGTGCCAGCAGCTCTGCAATCAAAAACATTCAGTACTTC
TRBV28	TRBJ2-1	TRBD1	once	CASSTRGLGYNEQFF	TGTGCCAGCTCCACTAGGGGGCTGGGGTACAATGAGCAGTTCTTC
TRBV28	TRBJ1-5	NA	few	CASSLGLQPQHF	TGTGCCAGCAGTTTGGGTTTACAGCCCCAGCATTTT
TRBV19	TRBJ2-7	NA	NA	CASSIIAGHEQYF	TGTGCCAGTAGTATAATTGCGGGCCACGAGCAGTACTTC
TRBV11-2	TRBJ2-1	NA	NA	CASSSLTSREQFF	TGTGCCAGCAGCTCCCTCACTAGTCGCGAGCAGTTCTTC
TRBV19	TRBJ2-3	TRBD2	once	CASSIDLAGGLTDTQYF	TGTGCCAGTAGTATAGATTTAGCGGGGGGCCTTACAGATACGCAGTATTTT
TRBV27	TRBJ2-1	TRBD2	NA	CASSFQPSGSQEQFF	TGTGCCAGCAGTTTCCAACCTAGCGGGAGCCAGGAGCAGTTCTTC
TRBV11-2	TRBJ2-7	TRBD2	NA	CASSLAGAYEQYF	TGTGCCAGCAGCCTAGCGGGGGCCTACGAGCAGTACTTC
TRBV11-2	TRBJ1-2	NA	once	CASSSPFPSPYGYTF	TGTGCCAGCAGCTCCCCGTTTCCGAGCCCGTATGGCTACACCTTC
TRBV7-9	TRBJ2-2	NA	NA	CASSLAMPGTGELFF	TGTGCCAGCAGCTTAGCGATGCCAGGCACCGGGGAGCTGTTTTTT
TRBV7-9	TRBJ2-5	NA	NA	CASSLAQEETQYF	TGTGCCAGCAGCTTAGCACAGGAAGAGACCCAGTACTTC
TRBV27	TRBJ1-1	NA	NA	CASSPQNTEAFF	TGTGCCAGCAGTCCACAAAACACTGAAGCTTTCTTT
TRBV15	TRBJ1-5	NA	NA	CATSRDPGVNQPQHF	TGTGCCACCAGCAGAGATCCCGGGGTCAATCAGCCCCAGCATTTT
TRBV4-1	TRBJ1-1	NA	NA	CASSQESRSAWAFF	TGCGCCAGCAGCCAAGAGTCAAGGTCTGCCTGGGCTTTCTTT
TRBV9	TRBJ2-2	NA	NA	CASSDEPGELFF	TGTGCCAGCAGCGATGAGCCCGGGGAGCTGTTTTTT
TRBV5-5	TRBJ2-7	NA	NA	CASSYYQVPSYEQYF	TGTGCCAGCAGCTACTATCAGGTGCCCTCCTACGAGCAGTACTTC
TRBV27	TRBJ2-7	NA	NA	CASSSLGYNNVHEQYF	TGTGCCAGCAGTTCCTTAGGCTACAACAACGTCCACGAGCAGTACTTC
TRBV4-3	TRBJ2-1	NA	NA	CASSQRGGVGEQFF	TGCGCCAGCAGCCAGCGGGGAGGAGTGGGTGAGCAGTTCTTC
TRBV27	TRBJ2-1	TRBD2	NA	CASKLAGDYNEQFF	TGTGCCAGCAAGCTAGCGGGAGATTACAATGAGCAGTTCTTC
TRBV2	TRBJ1-4	NA	few	CASSEARLTNEKLFF	TGTGCCAGCAGTGAAGCGAGGCTGACGAATGAAAAACTGTTTTTT
TRBV7-9	TRBJ2-7	NA	NA	CASEAYWVSVEPYEQYF	TGTGCCAGCGAAGCTTATTGGGTTAGCGTAGAGCCCTACGAGCAGTACTTC
TRBV9	TRBJ1-2	NA	NA	CASSVGGGDYGYTF	TGTGCCAGCAGCGTAGGTGGGGGCGACTATGGCTACACCTTC
TRBV9	TRBJ2-2	TRBD1	NA	CASSVPDRVNTGELFF	TGTGCCAGCAGCGTACCCGACAGGGTAAACACCGGGGAGCTGTTTTTT
TRBV5-6	TRBJ1-2	NA	NA	CASSLTAGYTF	TGTGCCAGCAGCTTGACCGCCGGCTACACCTTC
TRBV27	TRBJ1-5	NA	NA	CASSPRGSLGQPQHF	TGTGCCAGCAGTCCCCGGGGCAGCCTTGGGCAGCCCCAGCATTTT
TRBV6-1	TRBJ1-3	NA	NA	CASSEKAGYGNTIYF	TGTGCCAGCAGTGAAAAGGCCGGCTATGGAAACACCATATATTTT
TRBV28	TRBJ2-1	NA	NA	CATRWGHPGDNEQFF	TGTGCCACCAGGTGGGGGCACCCGGGGGACAATGAGCAGTTCTTC